A single sample gave rise to the 15 T cell receptor beta chains below, sequenced in a study of cytomegalovirus exposure and HLA in healthy donors. The PCR employed 60 Vbeta primers together with 13 Jbeta primers. TCRdb's table, derived via immunoSEQ multiplex PCR, lists solely in-frame clones and lacks some. The repertoire holds just under 95,000 clones, around four fifths seen once, with 7.3% in the top ten. Sequencing was done on a sample of PBMCs. The receptors originated from a middle-aged man in good health and CMV-seropositive.

The chain combines TRBV29-1 with TRBJ2-1, with 12 bases that match TRBD2. CDR1 SQVTM and CDR2 ANQGSEA come from the germline V gene. There are 17 residues in the CDR3. V shed 6 bases, J shed 0 bases, and the junction held 9 bases outside the gene matches. This chain's CDR3 is CSVLETSGGSSYNEQFF. DNA for the CDR3: TGCAGCGTCCTGGAGACTAGCGGGGGAAGCTCCTACAATGAGCAGTTCTTC.

V is TRBV4-3 and J is TRBJ1-2; D is ambiguous. Germline CDR1 is LGHNA and CDR2 is YSLEER. V lost 0 bases to trimming and J lost 4 bases, with 9 bases between them. The CDR3 spans 14 residues. Here the CDR3 DNA reads TGCGCCAGCAGCCAAGACTTTACTCCCTATGGCTACACCTTC. This encodes CASSQDFTPYGYTF.

This chain uses TRBV9 with TRBJ2-2; perhaps TRBD1 as D (5 bases). Germline assignment: CDR1 SGDLS and CDR2 YYNGEE. CDR3 length: 17 residues. Trimming shortened V by 0 bases and J by 3 bases, and 15 bases separated the two germline ends. The CDR3, as DNA: TGTGCCAGCAGCGTAGGAATTGGGGCACAGTACACCGGGGAGCTGTTTTTT. Protein sequence: CASSVGIGAQYTGELFF.

This chain links TRBV5-1 with TRBJ1-1; 10 bases fit TRBD1. The CDR3 is 17 residues long. CDR1 and CDR2 (germline): SGHRS, YFSETQ. After removal of 3 bases from V and 2 bases from J, the junction contained 10 bases not matched to a gene. In DNA, the CDR3 is TGCGCCAGCAGCTCACGGGACAGGGGCCCTACTAACACTGAAGCTTTCTTT. Residues: CASSSRDRGPTNTEAFF.

V usage is TRBV5-1 and J usage is TRBJ1-1; no definite D call. Germline assignment: CDR1 SGHRS and CDR2 YFSETQ. This CDR3 region has 13 residues. Between the trimmed V and J ends, which lost 4 bases and 4 bases, there was a span of 11 bases. The CDR3 DNA reads as TGCGCCAGCAGCCGTGGTGGGAGCACTGAAGCTTTCTTT. This sequence encodes CASSRGGSTEAFF.

This clone was recorded a few times. The chain combines TRBV5-6 with TRBJ1-4; TRBD1 might be the D (5 bases). Trimming took 1 base from V and 4 from J, leaving 14 bases between them. Germline V lookup: CDR1 SGHDT, CDR2 YYEEEE. This CDR3 spans 16 amino acids. CDR3: CASSLLGGALNEKLFF. DNA of the CDR3: TGTGCCAGCAGCTTGCTCGGCGGGGCTCTTAATGAAAAACTGTTTTTT.

V is TRBV19 and J is TRBJ1-2; 7 positions agree with TRBD1. This CDR3 is 14 amino acids long. V was pared by 7 bases and J by 3 bases, with 8 bases of the junction left unmatched. Germline V gene sequence: CDR1 LNHDA, CDR2 SQIVND (reference sequence). Written as DNA, the CDR3 is TGTGCCAGTACACAGGGGAGAAGGGACTATGGCTACACCTTC. This codes for CASTQGRRDYGYTF.

The chain combines TRBV18 with TRBJ2-3; 7 bases line up with TRBD1. The junction had 2 bases not matched to a gene; V was cut back by 0 bases and J by 2 bases. This CDR3 is built from 15 residues. Per germline, CDR1 KGHSH and CDR2 LQKENI. Written as DNA, the CDR3 is TGTGCCAGCTCACCACCGGGACAGCCCACAGATACGCAGTATTTT. Residues: CASSPPGQPTDTQYF.

This clone has a single count. Written as DNA, the CDR3 is TGTGCCAGCAGTGAGTGGGGTGAGGGGACCCAGTACTTC. It encodes CASSEWGEGTQYF. The chain links TRBV2 to TRBJ2-5; possible D gene TRBD2, 5 bases. The V and J ends lost 3 bases and 7 bases respectively, with 12 bases between them. This CDR3 region has 13 residues. Germline CDR1 is SNHLY and CDR2 is FYNNEI. Complete variable domain (other parts from reference TRBV2 and TRBJ2-5): EPEVTQTPSHQVTQMGQEVILRCVPISNHLYFYWYRQILGQKVEFLVSFYNNEISEKSEIFDDQFSVERPDGSNFTLKIRSTKLEDSAMYFCASSEWGEGTQYFGPGTRLLVL.

V is TRBV6-5 and J is TRBJ2-2, with D possibly TRBD2 on 5 matching bases. Trimming cost V 8 bases and J 5 bases, with 9 bases left between them. The germline gives CDR1 MNHEY, CDR2 SVGAGI. The CDR3 totals 12 residues. CDR3 loop: CASGGRTGELFF. As DNA, the CDR3 is TGTGCCAGCGGAGGACGTACCGGGGAGCTGTTTTTT.

The chain employs TRBV11-2 and TRBJ2-7, with a weak D call TRBD2 (5 bases). The V end was cut by 4 bases, the J end by 3 bases, with 13 bases between. The CDR3 contains 14 residues. In germline, CDR1 is SGHAT, CDR2 FQNNGV. CDR3 in DNA: TGTGCCAGCAGCTCCTCATTAGGAGGCTACGAGCAGTACTTC. This sequence encodes CASSSSLGGYEQYF.

V gene TRBV6-5 combines with J gene TRBJ2-7; 7 positions agree with TRBD1. The CDR3 extends over 15 amino acids. J was trimmed by 0 bases and V by 4 bases; bases with no gene match: 6. Germline CDR1 and CDR2: MNHEY and SVGAGI. DNA of the CDR3: TGTGCCAGCAGTTTCACAGGGGCCTCCTCCTACGAGCAGTACTTC. Protein sequence: CASSFTGASSYEQYF.

This clone was detected only once. This chain connects TRBV19 to TRBJ2-7, with TRBD1 as a possible D gene (6 bases). This CDR3 region has 14 residues. The V gene lost 6 bases and the J gene lost 6 bases, with 18 bases spanning the gap. Germline assignment: CDR1 LNHDA and CDR2 SQIVND (reference sequence). CDR3 in amino acids: CASSVQGAETEQYF. CDR3 coding DNA: TGTGCCAGTAGCGTACAGGGTGCCGAGACCGAGCAGTACTTC.

This clone was observed a handful of times. The gene calls are TRBV4-1 and TRBJ2-7; possible D gene TRBD1, 6 bases. From germline, CDR1 is MGHRA and CDR2 YSYEKL. V was shortened by 5 bases and J by 4 bases, with 15 bases between the two germline ends. The CDR3 sequence is 14 residues long. In nucleotides, the CDR3 is TGCGCCAGCAGCAACGGACAGCTTAGTTACGAGCAGTACTTC. This translates into CASSNGQLSYEQYF.

The chain carries TRBV4-3 and TRBJ2-7; TRBD1 matches 8 bases. The germline V gene has CDR1 LGHNA and CDR2 YSLEER. After removal of 3 bases from V and 2 bases from J, the junction contained 6 bases not matched to a gene. This CDR3 comprises 15 residues. As DNA, the CDR3 is TGCGCCAGCAGCCATCCGGGACAGGCGACCTACGAGCAGTACTTC. Its translation: CASSHPGQATYEQYF.